This T cell receptor (beta chain) emerged from a study of blood T cells in healthy people across ages. General study findings and limits: Naive T cell percentage by flow cytometry tracked strongly with beta diversity. When set beside aged donors, long-lived donors presented more naive CD4+ cells and higher diversity. While age rose, TCR beta diversity per million T cells dropped in a roughly linear way.

A sample-barcoded 5' primer and a J-beta primer mix were used in a second PCR of roughly 6 to 11 cycles. TCRdb reprocessed the 5' RACE reads with MiXCR, giving one entry per CDR3 protein. The sample lists roughly 1,700,000 distinct CDR3 sequences; 28% were seen once. In this sample, this clonotype turned up once. What it binds is not known. V was shortened by 0 bases and J by 3 bases, with 11 bases between the two germline ends. The CDR3 contains 14 residues. Germline V gives CDR1 DFQATT, CDR2 SNEGSKA (reference sequence). Sequencing used blood. This clonotype originated in a woman younger than 45 in good health. This sequence joins TRBV20-1 and TRBJ1-1; D is uncertain. The CDR3 DNA is TGCAGTGCTAGAGATATGGGAGGTGACACTGAAGCTTTCTTT. Amino acids: CSARDMGGDTEAFF.